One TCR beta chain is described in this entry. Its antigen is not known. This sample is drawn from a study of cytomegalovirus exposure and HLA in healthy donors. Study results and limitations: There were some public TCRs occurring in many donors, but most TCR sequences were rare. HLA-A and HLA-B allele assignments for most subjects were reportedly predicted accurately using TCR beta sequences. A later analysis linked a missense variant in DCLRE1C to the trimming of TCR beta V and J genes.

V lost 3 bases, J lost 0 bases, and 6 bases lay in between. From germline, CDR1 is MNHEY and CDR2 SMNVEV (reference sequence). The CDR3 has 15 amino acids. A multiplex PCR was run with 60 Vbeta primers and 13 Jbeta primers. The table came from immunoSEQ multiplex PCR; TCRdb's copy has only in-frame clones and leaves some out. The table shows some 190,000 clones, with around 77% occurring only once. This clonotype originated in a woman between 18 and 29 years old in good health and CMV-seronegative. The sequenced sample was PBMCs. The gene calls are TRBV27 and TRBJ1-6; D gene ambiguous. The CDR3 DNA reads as TGTGCCAGCAGTTTTGGGAGCTCCTATAATTCACCCCTCCACTTT. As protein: CASSFGSSYNSPLHF.